These T cell receptor beta chains were read from a single sample in a study of beta chain features in type 1 diabetes. Assay used: immunoSEQ multiplex PCR; TCRdb lists only in-frame clones, some missing. The top ten clones hold around 0.75% of a sample with 130,000 or so clones, around 8.8% of them seen once. Specimen: central memory CD4+ T cells from blood. These receptors were obtained from a man aged 25-45 years with type 1 diabetes. Both conserved end residues are part of each CDR3. The D gene is left open where the match is weak. The size of a clone is reported for some rows only, either as once, few or many, or as a class for expanded clones.

CDR3 protein,CDR3 DNA,J gene,D gene,V gene,clone size
CASSSYLDNEQFF,TGTGCCAGCAGCTCCTACTTGGACAATGAGCAGTTCTTC,TRBJ2-1,-,TRBV7-2,-
CASTSGLAGGTDTQYF,TGTGCCAGCACCTCGGGGCTAGCGGGGGGCACAGATACGCAGTATTTT,TRBJ2-3,TRBD2,TRBV4-2,few
CASSLEGGQPQHF,TGTGCCAGCAGCTTGGAGGGAGGCCAGCCCCAGCATTTT,TRBJ1-5,-,TRBV7-9,few
CASKGTAATNEKLFF,TGTGCCAGCAAGGGGACAGCTGCAACTAATGAAAAACTGTTTTTT,TRBJ1-4,TRBD1,TRBV6-5,few
CAWSYNPQGWYTF,TGTGCCTGGAGTTACAACCCGCAGGGGTGGTACACCTTC,TRBJ1-2,-,TRBV30,few
CASSDNPGQTEQFF,TGTGCCAGCAGTGACAATCCGGGACAGACTGAGCAGTTCTTC,TRBJ2-1,TRBD1,TRBV6-6,-
CASSVSGRRANEKLFF,TGTGCCAGCAGCGTATCGGGAAGGCGGGCTAATGAAAAACTGTTTTTT,TRBJ1-4,-,TRBV9,-
CASSLERAETQYF,TGTGCCAGCAGCCTCGAGCGGGCAGAGACCCAGTACTTC,TRBJ2-5,-,TRBV7-2,few
CASSQALSGTGAVYGYTF,TGCGCCAGCAGCCAAGCCCTCTCCGGGACAGGGGCAGTCTATGGCTACACCTTC,TRBJ1-2,TRBD1,TRBV4-3,-
CATNGQPNEKLFF,TGTGCCACCAATGGACAGCCTAATGAAAAACTGTTTTTT,TRBJ1-4,-,TRBV2,many
CASSYSRGPLNTEAFF,TGTGCCAGCAGTTACTCGAGGGGGCCGCTGAACACTGAAGCTTTCTTT,TRBJ1-1,TRBD1,TRBV6-5,-
CASSGDRGRGGELFF,TGTGCCAGCAGTGGGGACAGGGGGCGAGGCGGGGAGCTGTTTTTT,TRBJ2-2,TRBD1,TRBV2,few
CASGKRGGNTDTQYF,TGTGCCAGCGGAAAGCGGGGGGGAAACACAGATACGCAGTATTTT,TRBJ2-3,TRBD2,TRBV7-3,-
CASSGPGIWEQFF,TGTGCCAGCAGTGGACCGGGGATCTGGGAGCAGTTCTTC,TRBJ2-1,-,TRBV28,few
CASSATGTGGYGYTF,TGCGCCAGCAGCGCTACCGGGACAGGGGGATATGGCTACACCTTC,TRBJ1-2,TRBD1,TRBV5-1,-
CASRRSNTEAFF,TGTGCCAGCAGGAGATCTAACACTGAAGCTTTCTTT,TRBJ1-1,-,TRBV2,-
CASSTGGFLNEQFF,TGTGCCAGCAGTACAGGGGGCTTTCTCAATGAGCAGTTCTTC,TRBJ2-1,TRBD1,TRBV28,few
CASSQDVGGRYNEQFF,TGTGCCAGCAGCCAAGATGTCGGGGGGCGTTACAATGAGCAGTTCTTC,TRBJ2-1,-,TRBV4-2,few
CASSLPGRGYGYTF,TGTGCCAGCAGCTTGCCAGGGCGAGGCTATGGCTACACCTTC,TRBJ1-2,-,TRBV5-4,-
CASSRGTSGGRMQYF,TGTGCCAGCAGCCGAGGGACTAGCGGGGGCAGAATGCAGTATTTT,TRBJ2-3,TRBD2,TRBV14,few
CAWSYGENEQFF,TGTGCCTGGAGCTACGGTGAGAATGAGCAGTTCTTC,TRBJ2-1,-,TRBV30,few
CASRYATGGTEQFF,TGTGCCAGCAGGTACGCGACGGGGGGCACTGAGCAGTTCTTC,TRBJ2-1,-,TRBV7-3,-
CASTIFGGLNTEAFF,TGTGCCAGCACCATTTTCGGCGGATTGAACACTGAAGCTTTCTTT,TRBJ1-1,-,TRBV7-9,many
CAWSPRTGWPNGYTF,TGTGCCTGGAGTCCTCGGACAGGTTGGCCCAATGGCTACACCTTC,TRBJ1-2,TRBD1,TRBV30,-
CSVARQGNTEAFF,TGCAGCGTCGCCAGACAGGGGAACACTGAAGCTTTCTTT,TRBJ1-1,TRBD1,TRBV29-1,few